Listed here is a single T cell receptor beta chain. No cognate antigen has been identified for it. The record has no base qualities; no much larger clone is one base away. Cut back by 5 bases and 0 bases, the V and J ends lie 11 bases apart. Taken from cysteine to phenylalanine, the CDR3 has 15 residues. The CDR3 DNA has 45 bases and is translated from base 1. Based on the germline V gene (reference sequence), the CDR1 and CDR2 sequences are LNHDA and SQIVND. TRB sequencing used genomic DNA with the immunoSEQ assay at survey resolution or the hsTCRB kit. Processing in the source paper ran as follows. Initial read processing used immunoSEQ software, and repertoire analyses used the LymphoSeq R package. Clonality was calculated as 1 minus normalized Shannon entropy, and the Gini coefficient was also calculated for each TRB dataset. Phenotypes of unsorted samples were inferred by mapping TRB sequences from sorted subsets of the recipient or donor onto the same recipient's unsorted samples. Imported from immuneACCESS, the table was reduced by TCRdb to in-frame sequences with V and J called. These copies leave out some clones; in studies compared against another copy, an unresolved V gene accounts for under half, and the cause of the remainder is not known. V and J calls and clone size come straight from that table; D and trimming were deduced from the DNA. The sample profile shows some 17,000 clones; approximately 78% of them were found once. The ten largest account for about 3% of the sample.

The control cohort consisted of approximately ten patients who had myeloablative marrow transplants with methotrexate plus a calcineurin inhibitor and who were sampled 1 year after transplant. Mononuclear cells from peripheral blood and bone marrow were separated by Ficoll-Hypaque density centrifugation and then cryopreserved. This specimen comes from a study of T cells after posttransplantation cyclophosphamide (dated by TCRdb to 2016 to 2017). In terms of the full investigation: T cell repertoire reconstitution was tracked by TRB sequencing after myeloablative bone marrow transplantation in which posttransplantation cyclophosphamide was used as GVHD prophylaxis. Public TRB sequences were checked against a database of over 3,000 sequences associated with responses to pathogens, tumor antigens, self-antigens and alloantigens. Antigen receptor sequencing was done on samples from around 32 PTCy-treated patients and from approximately 15 related bone marrow donors of those patients. TRA and TRB clonality were tightly correlated in several samples, so subsequent TCR analyses focused on TRB only. Blood from every one of the 30 to 40 PTCy patients who had 1-year posttransplant specimens underwent TRB sequencing. Up to roughly 3 additional blood samples from 2 to 5.2 years after transplant were also TRB-sequenced in 3 patients, as was pretransplant blood from several patients.

What the study reported, not specific to this receptor: Across 45 or so patients, recipient CMV seropositivity and CMV reactivation were highly associated with TRB clonality; PTCy diversity was similar to CNI/methotrexate controls. The TRB repertoires of T cells infiltrating skin or the GI tract showed only limited overlap with the TRB repertoires found in blood. Donor-recipient similarity was low at 1-2 months but rose over the first year, and later blood repertoires were often dominated by donor CD8+ memory clones.

This receptor chain uses TRBV19 and TRBJ2-1; the D region possibly corresponds to TRBD2 (5 bases align). The material sequenced was PBMCs, taken roughly 460 days after allogeneic stem cell transplant with calcineurin inhibitor and methotrexate. This TCR was sampled from a male patient in his thirties who received an allogeneic stem cell transplant from an unrelated donor, was CMV-positive, and had acute and chronic GVHD. In patients who had a transplant, some T cells may come from the graft donor. The encoded CDR3 is CASSYRGSSYNEQFF. The nucleotides read TGTGCCAGTAGTTACCGGGGTAGCTCCTACAATGAGCAGTTCTTC.